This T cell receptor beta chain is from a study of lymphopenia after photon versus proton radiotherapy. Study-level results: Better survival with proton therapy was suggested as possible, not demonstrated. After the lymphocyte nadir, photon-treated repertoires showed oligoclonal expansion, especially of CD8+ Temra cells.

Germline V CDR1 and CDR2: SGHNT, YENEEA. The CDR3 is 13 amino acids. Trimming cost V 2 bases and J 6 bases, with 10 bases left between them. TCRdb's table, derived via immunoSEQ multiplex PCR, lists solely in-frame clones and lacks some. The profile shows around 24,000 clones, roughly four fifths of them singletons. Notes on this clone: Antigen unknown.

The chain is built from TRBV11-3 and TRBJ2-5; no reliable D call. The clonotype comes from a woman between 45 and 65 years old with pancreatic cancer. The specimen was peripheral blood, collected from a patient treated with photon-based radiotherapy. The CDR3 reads CASSLTPTQTQYF. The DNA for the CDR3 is TGTGCCAGCAGCTTAACCCCAACCCAGACCCAGTACTTC.